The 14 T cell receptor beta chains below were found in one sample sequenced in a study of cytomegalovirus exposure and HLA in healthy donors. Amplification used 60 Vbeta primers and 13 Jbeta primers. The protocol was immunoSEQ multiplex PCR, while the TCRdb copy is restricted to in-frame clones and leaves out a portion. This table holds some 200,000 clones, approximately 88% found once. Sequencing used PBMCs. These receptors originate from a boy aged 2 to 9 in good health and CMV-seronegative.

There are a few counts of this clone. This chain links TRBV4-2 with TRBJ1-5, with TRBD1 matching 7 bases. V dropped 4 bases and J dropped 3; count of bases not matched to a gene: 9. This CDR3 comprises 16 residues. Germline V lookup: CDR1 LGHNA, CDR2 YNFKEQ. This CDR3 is CASSLGTADVNQPQHF. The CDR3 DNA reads TGTGCCAGCAGCCTAGGGACAGCCGACGTCAATCAGCCCCAGCATTTT.

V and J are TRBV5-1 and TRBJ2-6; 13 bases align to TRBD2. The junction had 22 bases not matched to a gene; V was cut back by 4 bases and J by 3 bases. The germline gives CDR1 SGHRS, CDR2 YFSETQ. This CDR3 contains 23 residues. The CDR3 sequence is CASSPEAGGRGLAGKRGANVLTF. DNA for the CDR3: TGCGCCAGCAGCCCCGAGGCAGGGGGCAGGGGACTAGCGGGGAAACGTGGGGCCAACGTCCTGACTTTC. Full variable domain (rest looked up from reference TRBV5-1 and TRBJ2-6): KAGVTQTPRYLIKTRGQQVTLSCSPISGHRSVSWYQQTPGQGLQFLFEYFSETQRNKGNFPGRFSGRQFSNSRSEMNVSTLELGDSALYLCASSPEAGGRGLAGKRGANVLTFGAGSRLTVL.

The DNA of the CDR3 is TGTGCCAGCTCCCGGGCCCCGACAGCTGCTAATGAAAAACTGTTTTTT. Amino acid sequence: CASSRAPTAANEKLFF. The rearrangement links TRBV18 to TRBJ1-4; D possibly corresponds to TRBD1 (5 bases). Germline CDR1 reads KGHSH; CDR2 reads LQKENI. This CDR3 is 16 amino acids long. The germline V and J ends were trimmed by 6 bases and 3 bases, with 17 bases remaining between them.

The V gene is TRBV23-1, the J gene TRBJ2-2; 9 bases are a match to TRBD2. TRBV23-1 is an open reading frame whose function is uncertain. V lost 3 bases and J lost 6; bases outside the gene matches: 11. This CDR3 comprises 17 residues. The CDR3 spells CASSHFRRLAGSGELFF. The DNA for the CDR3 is TGCGCCAGCAGTCACTTCCGCAGGCTAGCGGGATCCGGGGAGCTGTTTTTT.

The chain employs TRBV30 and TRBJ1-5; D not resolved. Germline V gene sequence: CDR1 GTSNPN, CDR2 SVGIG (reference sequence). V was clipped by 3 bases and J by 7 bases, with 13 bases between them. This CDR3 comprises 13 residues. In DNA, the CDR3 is TGTGCCTGGAGCCCCCGTAGTGTCCAGCCCCAGCATTTT. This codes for CAWSPRSVQPQHF.

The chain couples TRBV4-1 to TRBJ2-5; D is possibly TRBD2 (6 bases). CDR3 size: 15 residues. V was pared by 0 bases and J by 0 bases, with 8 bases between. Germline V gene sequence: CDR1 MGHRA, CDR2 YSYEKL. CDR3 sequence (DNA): TGCGCCAGCAGCCAAGACCCGGGAGACCAAGAGACCCAGTACTTC. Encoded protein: CASSQDPGDQETQYF.

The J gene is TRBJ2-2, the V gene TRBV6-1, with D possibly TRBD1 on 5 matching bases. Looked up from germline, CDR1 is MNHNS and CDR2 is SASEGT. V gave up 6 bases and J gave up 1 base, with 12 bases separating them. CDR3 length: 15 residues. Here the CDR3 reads CASSHGTGNTGELFF. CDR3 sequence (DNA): TGTGCCAGCAGCCACGGAACAGGGAACACCGGGGAGCTGTTTTTT.

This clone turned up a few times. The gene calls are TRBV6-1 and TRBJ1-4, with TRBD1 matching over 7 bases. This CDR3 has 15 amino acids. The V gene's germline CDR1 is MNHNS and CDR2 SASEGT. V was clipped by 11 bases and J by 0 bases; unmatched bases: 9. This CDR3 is CAGGTGAATNEKLFF. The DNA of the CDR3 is TGTGCCGGCGGAACAGGGGCGGCAACTAATGAAAAACTGTTTTTT.

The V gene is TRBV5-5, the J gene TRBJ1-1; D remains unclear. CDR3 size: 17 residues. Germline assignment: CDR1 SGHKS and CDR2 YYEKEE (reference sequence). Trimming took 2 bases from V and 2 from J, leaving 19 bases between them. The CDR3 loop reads CASSFSGSREINTEAFF. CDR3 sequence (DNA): TGTGCCAGCAGCTTCTCTGGGTCGAGGGAGATAAACACTGAAGCTTTCTTT.

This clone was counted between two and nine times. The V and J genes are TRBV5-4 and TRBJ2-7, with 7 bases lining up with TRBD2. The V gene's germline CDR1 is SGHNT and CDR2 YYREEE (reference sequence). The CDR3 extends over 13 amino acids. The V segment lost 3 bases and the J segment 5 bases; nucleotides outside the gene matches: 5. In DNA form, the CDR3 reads TGTGCCAGCAGCTCCGTCCTAGCGGACGAGCAGTACTTC. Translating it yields CASSSVLADEQYF.

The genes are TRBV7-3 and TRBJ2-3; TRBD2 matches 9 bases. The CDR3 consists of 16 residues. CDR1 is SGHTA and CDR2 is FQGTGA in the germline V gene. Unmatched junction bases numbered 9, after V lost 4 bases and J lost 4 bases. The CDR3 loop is CASSSKAGGLADTQYF. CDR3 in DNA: TGTGCCAGCAGCTCAAAAGCGGGGGGTCTCGCAGATACGCAGTATTTT.

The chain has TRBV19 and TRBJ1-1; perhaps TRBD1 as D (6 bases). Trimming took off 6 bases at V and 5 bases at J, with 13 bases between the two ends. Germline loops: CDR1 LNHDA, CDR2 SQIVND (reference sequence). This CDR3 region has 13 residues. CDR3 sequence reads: CASRRGIGTEAFF. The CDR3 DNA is TGTGCCAGTAGGAGGGGGATTGGGACTGAAGCTTTCTTT.

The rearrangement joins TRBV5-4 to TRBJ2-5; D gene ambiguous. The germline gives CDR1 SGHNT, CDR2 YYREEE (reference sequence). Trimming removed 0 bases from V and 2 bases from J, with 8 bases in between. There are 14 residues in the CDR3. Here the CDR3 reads CASSLVASQETQYF. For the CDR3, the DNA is TGTGCCAGCAGCTTGGTGGCTAGTCAAGAGACCCAGTACTTC.

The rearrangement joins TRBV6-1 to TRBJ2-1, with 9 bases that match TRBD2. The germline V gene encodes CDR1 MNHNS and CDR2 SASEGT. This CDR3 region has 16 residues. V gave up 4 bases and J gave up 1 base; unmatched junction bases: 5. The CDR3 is CASSVAGGPSYNEQFF. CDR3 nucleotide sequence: TGTGCCAGCAGTGTGGCGGGAGGGCCTTCCTACAATGAGCAGTTCTTC.